This T cell receptor beta chain was captured in a study of blood T cells in healthy people across ages. Regarding the study as a whole: Estimates based on one million T cells were treated as lower bounds. Relative to aged donors, long-lived donors carried more naive CD4+ cells and displayed higher diversity.

Of note for this clonotype: Its antigen is currently unknown.

Primed by a sample-barcoded 5' primer and a J-beta primer mix, a second PCR proceeded for about 6 to 12 cycles. One entry per CDR3 protein, called by TCRdb with MiXCR from the 5' RACE reads. The sample has approximately 880,000 distinct CDR3 sequences, approximately 49% seen once; the top ten hold roughly 12%. Germline CDR1 reads MNHEY; CDR2 reads SVGAGI. V dropped 6 bases and J dropped 4; count of bases not matched to a gene: 8. CDR3 length: 14 amino acids. This chain connects TRBV6-5 to TRBJ1-2, with 7 bases fitting TRBD1. This clonotype was obtained from a man under 40 in good health. Sample: blood. The CDR3 coding sequence is TGTGCCAGCAGACGACAGGGTCAAGGCTATGGCTACACCTTC. This codes for CASRRQGQGYGYTF.